The sequence of this TCR beta chain was determined in a study of OX40 agonist ivuxolimab in advanced cancers. Germline values: CDR1 SGDLS, CDR2 YYNGEE. The CDR3 extends over 16 amino acids. The V and J ends lost 3 bases and 6 bases, in that order; junction bases with no gene match: 12. TCRdb keeps only in-frame clones here, not all; method: immunoSEQ multiplex PCR. The sample lists 150,000 to 190,000 clones, 85% to 95% occurring once. The specimen comprised CD4+ or CD8+ T cells sorted from blood, sampled in a trial of the OX40 agonist ivuxolimab. This TCR derives from an adult with an advanced solid tumor such as melanoma, head and neck, liver or kidney cancer. The chain combines TRBV9 with TRBJ2-3, with TRBD1 matching 8 bases. In nucleotides, the CDR3 is TGTGCCAGCAGCGGGCAAGGACAGGGCAGTAGGGATACGCAGTATTTT. This encodes CASSGQGQGSRDTQYF.